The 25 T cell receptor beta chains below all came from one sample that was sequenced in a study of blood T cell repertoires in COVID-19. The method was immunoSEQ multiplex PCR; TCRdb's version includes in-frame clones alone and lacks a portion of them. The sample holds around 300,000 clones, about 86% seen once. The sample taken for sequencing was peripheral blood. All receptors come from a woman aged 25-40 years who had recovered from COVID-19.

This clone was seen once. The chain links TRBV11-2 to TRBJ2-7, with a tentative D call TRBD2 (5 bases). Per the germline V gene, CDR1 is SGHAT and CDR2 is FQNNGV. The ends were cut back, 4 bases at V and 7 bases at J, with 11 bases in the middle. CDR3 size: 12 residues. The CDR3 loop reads CASSSGRGEQYF. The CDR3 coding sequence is TGTGCCAGCAGCTCCGGACGCGGGGAGCAGTACTTC.

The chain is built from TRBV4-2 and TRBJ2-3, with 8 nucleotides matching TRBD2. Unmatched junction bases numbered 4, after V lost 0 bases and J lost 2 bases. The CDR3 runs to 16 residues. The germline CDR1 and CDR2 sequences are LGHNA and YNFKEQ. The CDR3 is CASSQDDGGATDTQYF. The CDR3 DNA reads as TGTGCCAGCAGCCAAGACGACGGGGGGGCCACAGATACGCAGTATTTT.

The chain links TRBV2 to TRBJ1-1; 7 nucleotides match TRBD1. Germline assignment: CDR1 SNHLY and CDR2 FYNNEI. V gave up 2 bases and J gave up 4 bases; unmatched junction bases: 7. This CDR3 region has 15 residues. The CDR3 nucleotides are TGTGCCAGCAGTGAACTAGGGGGCGTGGGCACTGAAGCTTTCTTT. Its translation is CASSELGGVGTEAFF.

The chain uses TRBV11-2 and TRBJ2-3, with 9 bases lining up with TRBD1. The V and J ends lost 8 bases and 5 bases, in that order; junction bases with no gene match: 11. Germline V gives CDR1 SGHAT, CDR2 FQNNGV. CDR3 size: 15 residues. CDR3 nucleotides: TGTGCCAGCGAGGAGGGACAGGGTTTGGAAGATACGCAGTATTTT. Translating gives CASEEGQGLEDTQYF.

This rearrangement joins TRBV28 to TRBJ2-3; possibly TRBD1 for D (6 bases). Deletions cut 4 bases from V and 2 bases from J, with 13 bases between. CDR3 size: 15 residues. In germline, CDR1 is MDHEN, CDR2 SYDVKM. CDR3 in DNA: TGTGCCAGCAGTTCCGACAGGAGAGACACAGATACGCAGTATTTT. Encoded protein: CASSSDRRDTDTQYF.

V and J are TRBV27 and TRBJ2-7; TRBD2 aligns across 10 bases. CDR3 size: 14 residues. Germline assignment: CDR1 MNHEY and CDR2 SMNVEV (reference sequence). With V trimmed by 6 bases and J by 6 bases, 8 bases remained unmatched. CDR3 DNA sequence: TGTGCCAGCAGCCCGGGAACTAGCGGGACCGAGCAGTACTTC. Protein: CASSPGTSGTEQYF.

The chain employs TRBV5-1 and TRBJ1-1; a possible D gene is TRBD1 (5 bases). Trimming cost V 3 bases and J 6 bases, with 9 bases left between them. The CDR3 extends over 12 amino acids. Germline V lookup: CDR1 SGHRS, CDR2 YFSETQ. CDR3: CASSYEGAEAFF. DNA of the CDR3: TGCGCCAGCAGCTATGAAGGGGCTGAAGCTTTCTTT.

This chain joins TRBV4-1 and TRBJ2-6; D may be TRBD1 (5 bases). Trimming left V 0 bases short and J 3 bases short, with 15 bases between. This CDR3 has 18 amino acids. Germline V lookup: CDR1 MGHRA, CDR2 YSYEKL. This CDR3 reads CASSQDLEIRVGANVLTF. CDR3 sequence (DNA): TGCGCCAGCAGCCAAGATCTCGAGATCAGGGTTGGGGCCAACGTCCTGACTTTC.

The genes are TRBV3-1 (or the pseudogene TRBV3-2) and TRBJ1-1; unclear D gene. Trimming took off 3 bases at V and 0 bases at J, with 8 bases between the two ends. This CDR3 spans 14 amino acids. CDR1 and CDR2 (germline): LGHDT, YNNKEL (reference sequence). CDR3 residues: CASSQNTMNTEAFF. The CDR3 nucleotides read TGTGCCAGCAGCCAGAATACAATGAACACTGAAGCTTTCTTT.

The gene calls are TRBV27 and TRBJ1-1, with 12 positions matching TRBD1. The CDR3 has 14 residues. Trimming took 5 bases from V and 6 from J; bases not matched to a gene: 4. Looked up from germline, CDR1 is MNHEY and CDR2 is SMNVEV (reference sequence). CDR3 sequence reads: CASSPGTGGSEAFF. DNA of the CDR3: TGTGCCAGCAGTCCTGGGACAGGGGGCTCTGAAGCTTTCTTT.

CDR3 DNA sequence: TGCGCCAGCAGCCAAGGGGACTCCGTCTACAATGAGCAGTTCTTC. Translating gives CASSQGDSVYNEQFF. This chain links TRBV4-3 with TRBJ2-1, with TRBD2 as a possible D gene (6 bases). The V gene's germline CDR1 is LGHNA and CDR2 YSLEER. Trimming removed 1 base from V and 3 bases from J, with 10 bases in between. CDR3 length: 15 amino acids.

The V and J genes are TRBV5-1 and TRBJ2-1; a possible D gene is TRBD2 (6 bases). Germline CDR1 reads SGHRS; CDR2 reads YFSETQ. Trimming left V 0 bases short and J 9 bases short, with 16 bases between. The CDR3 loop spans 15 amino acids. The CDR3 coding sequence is TGCGCCAGCAGCTTGGTGACTAGGGGTGACGGTGAGCAGTTCTTC. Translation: CASSLVTRGDGEQFF.

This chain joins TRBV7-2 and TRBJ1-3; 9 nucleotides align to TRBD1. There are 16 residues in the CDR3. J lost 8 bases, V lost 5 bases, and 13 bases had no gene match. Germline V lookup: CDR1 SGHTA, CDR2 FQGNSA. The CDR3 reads CASSLPGQGFVHTIYF. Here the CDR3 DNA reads TGTGCCAGCAGCCTACCGGGACAGGGTTTTGTACACACCATATATTTT.

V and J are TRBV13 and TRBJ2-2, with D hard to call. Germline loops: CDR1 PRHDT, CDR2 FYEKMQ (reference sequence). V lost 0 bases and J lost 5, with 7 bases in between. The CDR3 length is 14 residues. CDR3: CASSLGASTGELFF. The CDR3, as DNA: TGTGCCAGCAGCTTAGGGGCTTCGACCGGGGAGCTGTTTTTT.

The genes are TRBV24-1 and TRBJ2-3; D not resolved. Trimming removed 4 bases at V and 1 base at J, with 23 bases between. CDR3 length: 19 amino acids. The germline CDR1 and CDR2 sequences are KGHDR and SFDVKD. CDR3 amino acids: CATSDPKAPNPTGTDTQYF. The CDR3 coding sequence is TGTGCCACCAGTGACCCGAAAGCGCCGAACCCGACTGGCACAGATACGCAGTATTTT.

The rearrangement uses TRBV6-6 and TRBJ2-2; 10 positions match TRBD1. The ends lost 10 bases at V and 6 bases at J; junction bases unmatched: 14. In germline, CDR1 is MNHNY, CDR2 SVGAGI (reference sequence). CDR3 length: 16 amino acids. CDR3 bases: TGTGCCACCAACCTTTTGACAGGGGGCGCTTCCGGGGAGCTGTTTTTT. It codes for CATNLLTGGASGELFF.

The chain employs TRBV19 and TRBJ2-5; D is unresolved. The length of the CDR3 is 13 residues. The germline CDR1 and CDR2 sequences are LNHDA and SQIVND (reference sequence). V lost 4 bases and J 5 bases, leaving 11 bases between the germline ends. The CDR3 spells CASSTVSRETQYF. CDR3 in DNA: TGTGCCAGTAGTACGGTTTCTCGGGAGACCCAGTACTTC.

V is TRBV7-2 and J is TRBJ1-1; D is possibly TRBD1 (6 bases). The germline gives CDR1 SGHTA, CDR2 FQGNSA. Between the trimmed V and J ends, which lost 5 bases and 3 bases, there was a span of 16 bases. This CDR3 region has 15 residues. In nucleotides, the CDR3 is TGTGCCAGCAGCCTCCTACAGGGAGCGGACACTGAAGCTTTCTTT. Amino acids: CASSLLQGADTEAFF.

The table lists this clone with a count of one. CDR3 bases: TGTGCCAGCACCTCACAGGGTCAGGGTTGTCGAAACACCATATATTTT. Its translation: CASTSQGQGCRNTIYF. The chain employs TRBV7-3 and TRBJ1-3, with D perhaps TRBD1 (6 bases). The V gene lost 7 bases and the J gene lost 5 bases, with 21 bases spanning the gap. CDR1 is SGHTA, CDR2 FQGTGA, per germline. CDR3 length: 16 amino acids.

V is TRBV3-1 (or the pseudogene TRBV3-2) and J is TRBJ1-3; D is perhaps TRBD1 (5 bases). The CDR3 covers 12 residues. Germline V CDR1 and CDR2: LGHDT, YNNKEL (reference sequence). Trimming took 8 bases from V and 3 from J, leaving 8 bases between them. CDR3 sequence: CASGGVGNTIYF. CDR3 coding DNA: TGTGCCAGCGGGGGGGTTGGAAACACCATATATTTT.

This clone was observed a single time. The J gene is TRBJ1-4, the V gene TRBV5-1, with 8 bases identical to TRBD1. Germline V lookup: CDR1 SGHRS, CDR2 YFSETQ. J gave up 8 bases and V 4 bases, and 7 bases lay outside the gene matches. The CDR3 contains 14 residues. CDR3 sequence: CASSLTGEGEKLFF. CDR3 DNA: TGCGCCAGCAGCCTGACAGGGGAAGGCGAAAAACTGTTTTTT.

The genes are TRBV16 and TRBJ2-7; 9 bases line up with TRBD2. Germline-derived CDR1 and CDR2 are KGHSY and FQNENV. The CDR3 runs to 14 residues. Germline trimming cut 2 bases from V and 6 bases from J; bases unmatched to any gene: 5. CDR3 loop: CASSQVAGDLEQYF. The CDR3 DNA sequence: TGTGCCAGCAGCCAAGTAGCGGGGGACCTCGAGCAGTACTTC.

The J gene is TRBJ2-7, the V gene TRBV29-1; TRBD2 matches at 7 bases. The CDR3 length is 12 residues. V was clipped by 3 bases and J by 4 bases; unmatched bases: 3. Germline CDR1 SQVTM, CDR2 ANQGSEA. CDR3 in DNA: TGCAGCGTTGATATGGGGGGGTACGAGCAGTACTTC. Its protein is CSVDMGGYEQYF.

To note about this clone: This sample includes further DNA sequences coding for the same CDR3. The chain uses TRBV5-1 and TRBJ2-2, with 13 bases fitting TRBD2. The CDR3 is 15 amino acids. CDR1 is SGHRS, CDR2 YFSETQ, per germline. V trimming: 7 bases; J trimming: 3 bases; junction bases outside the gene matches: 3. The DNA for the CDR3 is TGCGCCAGCCGAGGACTAGCGGGAGACACCGGGGAGCTGTTTTTT. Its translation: CASRGLAGDTGELFF.

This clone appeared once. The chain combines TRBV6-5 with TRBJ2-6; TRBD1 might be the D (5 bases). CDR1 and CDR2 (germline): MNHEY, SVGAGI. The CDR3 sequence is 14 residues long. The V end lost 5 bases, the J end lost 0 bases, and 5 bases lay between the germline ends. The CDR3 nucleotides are TGTGCCAGCAGTAGGGGCTCTGGGGCCAACGTCCTGACTTTC. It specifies CASSRGSGANVLTF.